The clone carrying this TCR beta chain was seen at least ten times. The entry originates in a study of cytomegalovirus exposure and HLA in healthy donors. PCR involved 60 Vbeta and 13 Jbeta primers. Sequencing used immunoSEQ multiplex PCR; TCRdb keeps in-frame clones, though not all of them. The sample yields around 120,000 clones, about four fifths seen once. The CDR3 loop spans 14 amino acids. Trimming cost V 1 base and J 1 base, with 7 bases left between them. The germline gives CDR1 LGHNA, CDR2 YNFKEQ. This chain connects TRBV4-2 to TRBJ1-2; D gene unclear. The receptor was derived from a woman aged 18-29 years in good health and CMV-seronegative. The specimen was PBMCs. In DNA form, the CDR3 reads TGTGCCAGCAGCCAAGCGACAAATAACTATGGCTACACCTTC. This gives the protein CASSQATNNYGYTF.